This T cell receptor (beta chain) stems from a study of EBV T-cell therapy then PD-1 blockade in nasopharyngeal carcinoma. A note on this clone: The antigen remains undetermined.

Using immunoSEQ multiplex PCR, the repertoire was profiled, and TCRdb retains in-frame clones only, with some absent. The sample has fewer than 25,000 clones, about 86% seen once. Described time point: 266 days after commencement of treatment, after nivolumab therapy. Sample treatment: AdE1-LMPpoly-expanded autologous EBV-specific T-cell therapy followed by anti-PD-1 nivolumab. This CDR3 has 15 residues. Trimming took off 5 bases at V and 2 bases at J, with 13 bases between the two ends. The germline CDR1 and CDR2 sequences are LNHDA and SQIVND (reference sequence). Sequencing used CD8+ T cells from blood, obtained around day 300 from a patient whose treatment included autologous EBV-specific T cells and nivolumab. The chain couples TRBV19 to TRBJ1-3; D not certain. The source of this sequence is a middle-aged man with nasopharyngeal carcinoma. The CDR3 protein is CASSPSGQAGNTIYF. The DNA of the CDR3 is TGTGCCAGTAGTCCCAGCGGGCAGGCTGGAAACACCATATATTTT.